The T cell receptor beta chain described here comes from a study of OX40 agonist ivuxolimab in advanced cancers. Patients were ineligible given autoimmune disease history or systemic immunosuppression. General study results and limits: Those patients achieving a partial response at 0.1-3.0 mg/kg showed among the lowest clonal expansion. Relative to CD4+ cells, CD8+ T cells on average had more expanded clones. Expanded peripheral T cells had an undetermined antigen specificity.

Libraries were prepared by immunoSEQ multiplex PCR; TCRdb keeps only in-frame clonotypes and omits some of them. In the table there are approximately 57,000 clones, 80% to 90% of which are singletons. With regard to this clone: As yet, its antigen is unknown.

The CDR3 is 16 amino acids. Germline trimming cut 4 bases from V and 0 bases from J; bases unmatched to any gene: 7. CDR1 and CDR2 from the germline V gene are SGHRS and YFSETQ. Specimen: CD4+ or CD8+ T cells sorted from blood, collected in a trial of the OX40 agonist ivuxolimab. The chain uses TRBV5-1 and TRBJ2-1; 7 bases agree with TRBD2. This receptor was identified in an adult with an advanced solid tumor such as melanoma, head and neck, liver or kidney cancer. The CDR3 coding sequence is TGCGCCAGCAGCGTCACTAGCGATCGCTCCTACAATGAGCAGTTCTTC. This codes for CASSVTSDRSYNEQFF.